Presented here are 20 T cell receptor beta chains from one specimen sequenced in a study of blood T cell repertoires in COVID-19. The assay was immunoSEQ multiplex PCR, and TCRdb's table has in-frame clones only and misses some. The data hold 200,000 to 250,000 clones, with roughly 83% observed a single time. The sequenced sample was peripheral blood. All receptors come from a woman between 50 and 59 years old with acute or convalescent COVID-19.

The chain couples TRBV6-1 to TRBJ1-2; unclear D gene. CDR3 size: 14 residues. Per germline, CDR1 MNHNS and CDR2 SASEGT. Trimming took off 2 bases at V and 4 bases at J, with 11 bases between the two ends. The CDR3 sequence is CASSETPEPYGYTF. The CDR3 nucleotides are TGTGCCAGCAGTGAAACCCCTGAGCCCTATGGCTACACCTTC.

The chain is built from TRBV18 and TRBJ2-7; tentatively, D is TRBD1 (6 bases). CDR1 KGHSH and CDR2 LQKENI come from the germline V gene. V shed 5 bases and J shed 0 bases, with 11 bases lying between them. The CDR3 runs to 14 residues. The CDR3 nucleotides read TGTGCCAGCTCAGGACAGAGAAGCTCCTACGAGCAGTACTTC. Protein: CASSGQRSSYEQYF.

This clone came up a few times. The chain joins TRBV2 to TRBJ1-1; D gene unclear. In germline, CDR1 is SNHLY, CDR2 FYNNEI. The CDR3 contains 12 residues. Trimming left V 2 bases short and J 5 bases short, with 6 bases between. Here the CDR3 DNA reads TGTGCCAGCAGTGAACGCGGAACTGAAGCTTTCTTT. Protein sequence: CASSERGTEAFF.

This sequence joins TRBV6-1 and TRBJ1-5; D unresolved. Germline V gene lookup returns CDR1 MNHNS and CDR2 SASEGT. The V end lost 2 bases, the J end lost 2 bases, and 16 bases lay between the germline ends. This CDR3 is built from 17 residues. The CDR3: CASSEIVAWAGNQPQHF. The CDR3 nucleotides are TGTGCCAGCAGTGAAATTGTTGCTTGGGCCGGCAATCAGCCCCAGCATTTT.

In this sample, this clone turned up a few times. V and J are TRBV5-1 and TRBJ2-7; perhaps TRBD2 as D (7 bases). Germline loops: CDR1 SGHRS, CDR2 YFSETQ. V shed 4 bases and J shed 5 bases, with 22 bases lying between them. The CDR3 extends over 16 amino acids. The CDR3 sequence is CASSLLGAGALNEQYF. CDR3 coding DNA: TGCGCCAGCAGCCTGCTCGGTGCGGGGGCTCTCAACGAGCAGTACTTC.

In its sample, this clone was seen many times. The J gene is TRBJ2-5, the V gene TRBV2; no clear D. V was clipped by 7 bases and J by 3 bases, with 12 bases between them. The CDR3 sequence is 13 residues long. Germline V gene sequence: CDR1 SNHLY, CDR2 FYNNEI. CDR3 DNA sequence: TGTGCCAGCACTCTCGACGGAGAAGAGACCCAGTACTTC. It yields the protein CASTLDGEETQYF.

The chain employs TRBV29-1 and TRBJ2-7; 7 positions agree with TRBD1. CDR3 length equals 13 residues. Trimming at V came to 6 bases and at J to 3 bases, leaving 8 bases not matched to a gene. Looked up from germline, CDR1 is SQVTM and CDR2 is ANQGSEA. The CDR3 DNA reads TGCAGCGTAAGACAGGGTGCGAGCTACGAGCAGTACTTC. This translates into CSVRQGASYEQYF.

The rearrangement links TRBV7-8 to TRBJ2-3, with 7 bases identical to TRBD1. V was pared by 1 base and J by 3 bases, with 7 bases of the junction left unmatched. Germline CDR1 reads SGHVS; CDR2 reads FQNEAQ. The CDR3 length is 16 residues. CDR3 DNA: TGTGCCAGCAGCTTAGTTTCAGGGGGACCGACAGATACGCAGTATTTT. It yields the protein CASSLVSGGPTDTQYF.

The V call is TRBV6-6, the J call TRBJ2-3; 7 bases line up with TRBD2. J was trimmed by 8 bases and V by 2 bases; bases with no gene match: 7. Per germline, CDR1 MNHNY and CDR2 SVGAGI (reference sequence). The CDR3 contains 14 residues. The CDR3 spells CASSYGLADRTQYF. DNA of the CDR3: TGTGCCAGCAGTTACGGCCTAGCGGACCGTACGCAGTATTTT.

The J gene is TRBJ2-1, the V gene TRBV7-3; D unresolved. There are 13 residues in the CDR3. CDR1 is SGHTA, CDR2 FQGTGA, per germline. The V gene lost 4 bases and the J gene lost 3 bases, with 7 bases spanning the gap. CDR3 sequence reads: CASSSDNYNEQFF. In DNA form, the CDR3 reads TGTGCCAGCAGCTCAGACAACTACAATGAGCAGTTCTTC.

The V and J genes are TRBV6-6 and TRBJ2-7; D call uncertain. Trimming left V 2 bases short and J 3 bases short, with 8 bases between. Germline CDR1 reads MNHNY; CDR2 reads SVGAGI (reference sequence). This CDR3 contains 13 residues. The CDR3 DNA follows: TGTGCCAGCAGTTACGACAAGAACTACGAGCAGTACTTC. This codes for CASSYDKNYEQYF.

The chain has TRBV19 and TRBJ2-7; 9 bases are shared with TRBD2. The junction had 3 bases not matched to a gene; V was cut back by 3 bases and J by 0 bases. Per the germline V gene, CDR1 is LNHDA and CDR2 is SQIVND (reference sequence). The CDR3 is made up of 15 amino acids. Written as DNA, the CDR3 is TGTGCCAGTAGTATCACTAGCGGGCTCTCCTACGAGCAGTACTTC. Translating it yields CASSITSGLSYEQYF. Filled out from reference TRBV19 and TRBJ2-7, the complete variable domain reads DGGITQSPKYLFRKEGQNVTLSCEQNLNHDAMYWYRQDPGQGLRLIYYSQIVNDFQKGDIAEGYSVSREKKESFPLTVTSAQKNPTAFYLCASSITSGLSYEQYFGPGTRLTVT.

V gene TRBV7-2 combines with J gene TRBJ1-2; no definite D call. Germline V gives CDR1 SGHTA, CDR2 FQGNSA. V lost 1 base, J lost 8 bases, and 8 bases lay in between. The CDR3 sequence is 12 residues long. CDR3 DNA sequence: TGTGCCAGCAGCTTAGAGGTGGGCGGCTACACCTTC. This translates into CASSLEVGGYTF.

V is TRBV19 and J is TRBJ1-4, with D unclear. The CDR3 extends over 17 amino acids. V lost 0 bases, J lost 8 bases, and 19 bases lay in between. The germline CDR1 and CDR2 sequences are LNHDA and SQIVND (reference sequence). The CDR3 reads CASSIEPSSGRREKLFF. In nucleotides, the CDR3 is TGTGCCAGTAGTATAGAACCCTCGAGTGGAAGGAGAGAAAAACTGTTTTTT.

This chain connects TRBV7-9 to TRBJ1-1; D ambiguous. The V gene lost 0 bases and the J gene lost 1 base, with 12 bases spanning the gap. The CDR3 is 16 amino acids. Looked up from germline, CDR1 is SEHNR and CDR2 is FQNEAQ (reference sequence). CDR3 protein: CASSLAKSLQNTEAFF. The DNA for the CDR3 is TGTGCCAGCAGCTTAGCGAAGAGCCTTCAGAACACTGAAGCTTTCTTT.

The chain uses TRBV7-6 and TRBJ2-5; 9 positions agree with TRBD2. Germline V gives CDR1 SGHVS, CDR2 FNYEAQ. The CDR3 consists of 16 residues. Trimming cost V 1 base and J 5 bases; bases outside gene matches: 8. The CDR3 loop is CASSLEAAGGGETQYF. CDR3 DNA: TGTGCCAGCAGCTTAGAGGCAGCGGGGGGAGGGGAGACCCAGTACTTC.

This chain links TRBV3-1 (or the pseudogene TRBV3-2) with TRBJ2-5, with TRBD2 identical over 12 bases. Germline V CDR1 and CDR2: LGHDT, YNNKEL (reference sequence). The CDR3 sequence is 14 residues long. The J segment lost 3 bases and the V segment lost 10 bases, leaving 6 bases of the junction unmatched. The CDR3 here is CATGLAGSEETQYF. The CDR3 nucleotides read TGTGCCACGGGACTAGCGGGCTCTGAAGAGACCCAGTACTTC.

This chain connects TRBV5-4 to TRBJ1-2; 10 bases are a match to TRBD1. Germline V gives CDR1 SGHNT, CDR2 YYREEE (reference sequence). V trimming: 6 bases; J trimming: 2 bases; junction bases outside the gene matches: 7. CDR3 length: 15 amino acids. As DNA, the CDR3 is TGTGCCAGCACCCCGAGGGGACAGGGGAACTATGGCTACACCTTC. It translates to CASTPRGQGNYGYTF.

The table lists this clone with a count of one. The chain carries TRBV2 and TRBJ1-5; 7 nucleotides align to TRBD1. CDR1 and CDR2 from the germline V gene are SNHLY and FYNNEI. The V gene end was trimmed by 5 bases and the J gene end by 3 bases; junction bases not matched to a gene: 4. CDR3 length equals 14 residues. The CDR3, as DNA: TGTGCCAGCAGTAGGGACAGTAACAATCAGCCCCAGCATTTT. This encodes CASSRDSNNQPQHF. Supplemented by reference TRBV2 and TRBJ1-5, the full variable domain reads EPEVTQTPSHQVTQMGQEVILRCVPISNHLYFYWYRQILGQKVEFLVSFYNNEISEKSEIFDDQFSVERPDGSNFTLKIRSTKLEDSAMYFCASSRDSNNQPQHFGDGTRLSIL.

This chain connects TRBV7-3 to TRBJ2-3; D might be TRBD1 (5 bases). CDR1 is SGHTA, CDR2 FQGTGA, per germline. The CDR3 runs 13 residues. V was shortened by 4 bases and J by 1 base, with 6 bases between the two germline ends. The CDR3: CASSSTGTDTQYF. In DNA, the CDR3 is TGTGCCAGCAGCTCGACAGGCACAGATACGCAGTATTTT. Complete variable domain (other parts from reference TRBV7-3 and TRBJ2-3): GAGVSQTPSNKVTEKGKYVELRCDPISGHTALYWYRQSLGQGPEFLIYFQGTGAADDSGLPNDRFFAVRPEGSVSTLKIQRTERGDSAVYLCASSSTGTDTQYFGPGTRLTVL.